The clone carrying this T cell receptor (beta chain) was seen many times. Antigen specificity is unknown. The sample originates from a study of T cell repertoires in cytomegalovirus infection. The wider study: Signatures in public TCR beta sequences pointed to both CMV infection and matching HLA type. Study conclusions and caveats: In two of eight donors, the top clonotype was HLA-C-restricted CMV-specific. Cumulative public TCR beta family frequency identified CMV carriers with the relevant HLA.

TCRdb processed the reads anew with MiXCR; each CDR3 protein has one entry. This table has about 140,000 distinct CDR3 sequences, roughly 6% appearing once. The CDR3 sequence is 11 residues long. The V gene lost 4 bases and the J gene lost 6 bases, with 4 bases spanning the gap. The germline V gene has CDR1 LNHDA and CDR2 SQIVND (reference sequence). The receptor was isolated from a human donor in good health (CMV status not recorded). Some clones in this sample may be carry-over from other donors' samples. J is TRBJ2-1 and V is TRBV19; D not certain. Input material: PBMCs. The CDR3 bases are TGTGCCAGTAGTACATTCAATGAGCAGTTCTTC. The encoded protein is CASSTFNEQFF.